The rows below give T cell receptor beta chains drawn from one sample of a study of T cell responses to AZD1222 COVID-19 vaccine. Produced via immunoSEQ multiplex PCR; TCRdb's table is partial and in-frame only. The sample includes about 150,000 clones, just over 90% of them seen just once. The sample consisted of peripheral blood, taken on day 0 of AZD1222 vaccination. The origin of the receptors is an adult in good health. The CDR3 runs from the conserved cysteine through the conserved F or W. The D gene is left open where the match is weak. The size field is filled for only some rows; it gives once, few, many or a size class.

j_gene: TRBJ1-2
abundance: NA
v_gene: TRBV10-3
d_gene: NA
CDR3aa: CAIGGVTGSYGYTF

j_gene: TRBJ2-5
abundance: once
v_gene: TRBV6-1
d_gene: TRBD1
CDR3aa: CASSWDRQGETQYF

j_gene: TRBJ2-2
abundance: NA
v_gene: TRBV4-2
d_gene: NA
CDR3aa: CASSQDIGRSTGELFF

j_gene: TRBJ2-2
abundance: NA
v_gene: TRBV18
d_gene: TRBD1
CDR3aa: CASSRQGNTGELFF

j_gene: TRBJ1-4
abundance: NA
v_gene: TRBV5-1
d_gene: NA
CDR3aa: CASSTGLSGRENEKLFF

j_gene: TRBJ2-5
abundance: NA
v_gene: TRBV9
d_gene: NA
CDR3aa: CASSVNVRGSGETQYF

j_gene: TRBJ2-1
abundance: NA
v_gene: TRBV12-5
d_gene: TRBD1
CDR3aa: CASGSGTGGFDEQFF

j_gene: TRBJ2-5
abundance: NA
v_gene: TRBV15
d_gene: TRBD2
CDR3aa: CATSRNSGGAETQYF

j_gene: TRBJ1-4
abundance: NA
v_gene: TRBV19
d_gene: NA
CDR3aa: CASSSDGLTNEKLFF

j_gene: TRBJ1-6
abundance: NA
v_gene: TRBV4-2
d_gene: NA
CDR3aa: CASNSGARNSPLHF

j_gene: TRBJ2-5
abundance: NA
v_gene: TRBV7-7
d_gene: TRBD2
CDR3aa: CASSHEGLAEQETQYF

j_gene: TRBJ1-3
abundance: once
v_gene: TRBV5-1
d_gene: NA
CDR3aa: CASSHQGGSGNTIYF

j_gene: TRBJ1-2
abundance: NA
v_gene: TRBV20-1
d_gene: NA
CDR3aa: CSASWTIPRDYGYTF

j_gene: TRBJ2-1
abundance: NA
v_gene: TRBV7-2
d_gene: TRBD2
CDR3aa: CASSKAASGGFNEQFF

j_gene: TRBJ2-7
abundance: NA
v_gene: TRBV6-2/TRBV6-3
d_gene: TRBD2
CDR3aa: CASSTTSGPNYEQYF

j_gene: TRBJ1-4
abundance: many
v_gene: TRBV10-3
d_gene: NA
CDR3aa: CAISEGSQPPNEKLFF

j_gene: TRBJ1-3
abundance: NA
v_gene: TRBV11-2
d_gene: NA
CDR3aa: CASSLAASGNTIYF

j_gene: TRBJ1-4
abundance: NA
v_gene: TRBV5-1
d_gene: NA
CDR3aa: CASSLGVGIPSNEKLFF

j_gene: TRBJ1-2
abundance: few
v_gene: TRBV6-5
d_gene: NA
CDR3aa: CASSGGYGYTF

j_gene: TRBJ2-1
abundance: NA
v_gene: TRBV18
d_gene: NA
CDR3aa: CASSPPGSEHYNEQFF

j_gene: TRBJ1-5
abundance: NA
v_gene: TRBV18
d_gene: NA
CDR3aa: CASSPKPLNQPQHF

j_gene: TRBJ1-1
abundance: NA
v_gene: TRBV3-1/TRBV3-2
d_gene: NA
CDR3aa: CASSQVVGGNTEAFF

j_gene: TRBJ2-7
abundance: NA
v_gene: TRBV6-5
d_gene: NA
CDR3aa: CASSYEDEQYF

j_gene: TRBJ1-5
abundance: NA
v_gene: TRBV6-2/TRBV6-3
d_gene: NA
CDR3aa: CASRYRGSNQPQHF

j_gene: TRBJ2-7
abundance: once
v_gene: TRBV4-2
d_gene: TRBD2
CDR3aa: CASSQDLSGGAYEQYF

j_gene: TRBJ1-1
abundance: NA
v_gene: TRBV4-3
d_gene: NA
CDR3aa: CASSQDTYMNTEAFF

j_gene: TRBJ1-4
abundance: NA
v_gene: TRBV5-6
d_gene: TRBD1
CDR3aa: CASHRQGSPNEKLFF

j_gene: TRBJ2-7
abundance: NA
v_gene: TRBV3-1/TRBV3-2
d_gene: TRBD1
CDR3aa: CASSHGTGGAYEQYF

j_gene: TRBJ1-3
abundance: NA
v_gene: TRBV9
d_gene: NA
CDR3aa: CASSVTTTGNTIYF

j_gene: TRBJ1-1
abundance: NA
v_gene: TRBV29-1
d_gene: TRBD1
CDR3aa: CSVGGTGAGTEAFF

j_gene: TRBJ1-2
abundance: NA
v_gene: TRBV5-5
d_gene: TRBD1
CDR3aa: CASSLARDRVGYTF

j_gene: TRBJ2-3
abundance: NA
v_gene: TRBV24-1
d_gene: NA
CDR3aa: CATAGAQTDTQYF

j_gene: TRBJ2-3
abundance: once
v_gene: TRBV3-1/TRBV3-2
d_gene: TRBD2
CDR3aa: CASSQDYGTSGTDTQYF

j_gene: TRBJ2-1
abundance: NA
v_gene: TRBV2
d_gene: NA
CDR3aa: CASSQQGGEQFF

j_gene: TRBJ2-7
abundance: NA
v_gene: TRBV19
d_gene: TRBD1
CDR3aa: CASRGTGTGPEQYF

j_gene: TRBJ1-5
abundance: NA
v_gene: TRBV7-2
d_gene: NA
CDR3aa: CASSLERPGYSNQPQHF

j_gene: TRBJ1-5
abundance: NA
v_gene: TRBV3-1/TRBV3-2
d_gene: NA
CDR3aa: CASSGGVPQPQHF

j_gene: TRBJ2-5
abundance: once
v_gene: TRBV7-2
d_gene: TRBD2
CDR3aa: CASSPAGRGGGETQYF

j_gene: TRBJ1-1
abundance: NA
v_gene: TRBV6-4
d_gene: NA
CDR3aa: CASSDRDNTEAFF

j_gene: TRBJ2-5
abundance: NA
v_gene: TRBV12-3/TRBV12-4
d_gene: NA
CDR3aa: CASSLTETQYF

j_gene: TRBJ2-1
abundance: NA
v_gene: TRBV14
d_gene: NA
CDR3aa: CASSQVRMSYNEQFF

j_gene: TRBJ1-2
abundance: NA
v_gene: TRBV6-5
d_gene: NA
CDR3aa: CASSYGAVRGYTF

j_gene: TRBJ1-2
abundance: NA
v_gene: TRBV3-1/TRBV3-2
d_gene: NA
CDR3aa: CASSQQGKDGYTF

j_gene: TRBJ2-7
abundance: NA
v_gene: TRBV6-1
d_gene: NA
CDR3aa: CASSDPGAIEQYF

j_gene: TRBJ1-1
abundance: NA
v_gene: TRBV11-1
d_gene: NA
CDR3aa: CASSRGEGQSNTEAFF

j_gene: TRBJ2-3
abundance: NA
v_gene: TRBV7-3
d_gene: NA
CDR3aa: CASSHLHTDTQYF